This T cell receptor (beta chain) was found in a study of blood T cell repertoires in COVID-19. The overall study: Samples came from the United States, Italy and Spain, spanning acute and convalescent COVID-19. From T cells, B-cell-depleted T cells, or PBMCs came the material, which was cDNA or gDNA.

Original data processing: Amplification with reference gene primers provided the estimates of nucleated cell counts. The table came from immunoSEQ multiplex PCR; TCRdb's copy has only in-frame clones and leaves some out. The V and J calls and clone size were taken over from that table, and D and trimming were inferred from the DNA. The repertoire holds about 400,000 clones, roughly nine tenths seen once, with about 1.7% in the top ten. Germline CDR1 KGHDR, CDR2 SFDVKD. The CDR3 extends over 14 amino acids. V gave up 5 bases and J gave up 1 base; unmatched junction bases: 4. The specimen was PBMCs or T cells enriched from blood (not recorded which). The V and J genes are TRBV24-1 and TRBJ2-7; 7 bases are a match to TRBD1. The sequence derives from a woman aged 25 to 39 who had recovered from COVID-19. CDR3 sequence: CATSAGRGSYEQYF. In DNA, the CDR3 is TGTGCCACCAGTGCTGGCAGGGGGTCCTACGAGCAGTACTTC.